This TCR beta chain comes out of a study of blood T cells in healthy people across ages. The wider study: Per two T cells, template switching captured roughly one barcoded beta molecule.

The study drew donors from healthy Caucasian individuals in Russia aged roughly 6 to 100. The extraction recovered at least 6 micrograms of total RNA per sample. Notes on this clonotype: At one end, the junction sequence differs from germline, possibly due to a read error.

Alongside a J-beta primer mix, a sample-barcoded 5' primer served in a second PCR lasting roughly 6 to 11 cycles. TCRdb redid the calling of the 5' RACE reads with MiXCR, one entry per CDR3 protein. Of 700,000 to 800,000 distinct CDR3 sequences listed, 40% to 45% are singletons. The CDR3 covers 15 residues. Germline values: CDR1 MNHEY, CDR2 SMNVEV (reference sequence). The chain carries TRBV27 and TRBJ1-6; perhaps TRBD1 as D (5 bases). Sequenced sample: blood. The sequence derives from a woman aged 60-75 years in good health. DNA for the CDR3: TGTGCCAGCAGTTTAACGGACACCATCAATTCACCCCCCCACTTT. Amino acids: CASSLTDTINSPPHF.